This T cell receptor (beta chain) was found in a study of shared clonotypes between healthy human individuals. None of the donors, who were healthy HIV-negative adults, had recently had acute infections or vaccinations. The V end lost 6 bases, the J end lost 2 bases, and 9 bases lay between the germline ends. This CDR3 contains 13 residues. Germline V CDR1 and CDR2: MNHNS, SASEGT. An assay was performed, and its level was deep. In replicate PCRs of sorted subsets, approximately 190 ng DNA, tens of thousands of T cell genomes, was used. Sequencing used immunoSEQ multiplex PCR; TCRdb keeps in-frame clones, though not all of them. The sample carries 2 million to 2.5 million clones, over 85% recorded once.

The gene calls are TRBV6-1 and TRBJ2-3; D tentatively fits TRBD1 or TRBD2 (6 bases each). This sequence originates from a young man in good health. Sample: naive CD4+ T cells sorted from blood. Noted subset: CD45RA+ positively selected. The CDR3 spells CASRGGLTDTQYF. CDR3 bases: TGTGCCAGCAGAGGGGGACTCACAGATACGCAGTATTTT.